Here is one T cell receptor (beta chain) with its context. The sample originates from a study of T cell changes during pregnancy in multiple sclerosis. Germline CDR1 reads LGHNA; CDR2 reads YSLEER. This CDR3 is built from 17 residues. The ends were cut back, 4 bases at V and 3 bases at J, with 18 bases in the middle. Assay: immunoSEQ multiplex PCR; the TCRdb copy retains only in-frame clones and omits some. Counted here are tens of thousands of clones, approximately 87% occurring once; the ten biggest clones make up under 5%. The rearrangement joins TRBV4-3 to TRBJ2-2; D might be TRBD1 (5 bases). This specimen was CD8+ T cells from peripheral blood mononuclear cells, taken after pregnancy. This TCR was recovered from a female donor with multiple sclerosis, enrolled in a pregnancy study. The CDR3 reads CASSPVHRKAYTGELFF. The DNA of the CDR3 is TGCGCCAGCAGCCCCGTTCACAGGAAGGCGTACACCGGGGAGCTGTTTTTT.